This T cell receptor beta chain came from a study of a mutant IDH1 vaccine in newly diagnosed glioma. Across the whole study: Those enrolled had earlier been treated with radiotherapy, temozolomide, or both, mostly both. General study points: The vaccine induced immune responses, and these occurred in around 93% of patients.

Described time point: baseline, week 1 (first vaccination visit). Described treatment: pre-vaccination baseline after standard-of-care therapy. Donors had new WHO grade 3 or 4 IDH1-mutant, ATRX-lost astrocytomas. This clone appeared a single time. Antigen: not known. Sequenced by immunoSEQ multiplex PCR; TCRdb stores in-frame clones only, minus some. This table has tens of thousands of clones, about nine tenths appearing once. CDR3 length: 14 amino acids. V was shortened by 7 bases and J by 3 bases, with 18 bases between the two germline ends. Germline lookup yields CDR1 SQVTM and CDR2 ANQGSEA. The sequences come from PBMCs, collected from a glioma patient treated with radiotherapy, temozolomide or both. This sequence was found in a middle-aged woman with glioma. The rearrangement uses TRBV29-1 and TRBJ1-1; a weak D match, TRBD1 (6 bases). This chain's CDR3 is CSAEWGRGDTEAFF. The DNA for the CDR3 is TGCAGCGCCGAGTGGGGGCGCGGGGACACTGAAGCTTTCTTT.